This paragraph reports one T cell receptor beta chain. Its antigen is unidentified. The CDR3 consists of 16 residues. Germline V lookup: CDR1 MNHNS, CDR2 SASEGT. Template switching by 5'RACE with UMIs generated the TCR beta cDNA. TCRdb reprocessed the 5' RACE reads and reports one entry per CDR3 protein, with no DNA. Recorded for this sample: around 180,000 distinct CDR3 sequences. This specimen belongs to a study of T cells expressing NK-cell markers. Whole-study results and caveats: These clonotypes also led the CD3+CD56-NKG2C+ fraction in four donors.

The sequenced sample was blood T cells: a sorted CD56 or NKG2C T cell subset, CD4+ or CD8+ T cells, or bulk PBMC T cells (not recorded which). The TCR was taken from a man aged 18-75 years in good health. The rearrangement joins TRBV6-1 to TRBJ1-2; the D call from TCRdb, TRBD1, cannot be confirmed without DNA. CDR3 residues: CASSGGQLYINYGYTF.